The 15 T cell receptor beta chains given below trace back to one sample, sequenced in a study of T-cell memory formation after mild COVID-19. Each CDR3 protein is one row after TCRdb ran MiXCR on the 5' RACE reads. Among about half a million distinct CDR3 sequences, roughly 18% were seen once, and the ten largest hold roughly an eighth. Sequenced material: PBMCs or a T cell subset sorted from them (not recorded which). The origin of the receptors is an adult woman who had mild COVID-19 (a few samples of this study predate the infection). Cell type and time point are not known.

The rearrangement uses TRBV13 and TRBJ2-3, with 8 bases matching TRBD2. Germline CDR1 and CDR2: PRHDT and FYEKMQ (reference sequence). The ends lost 4 bases at V and 0 bases at J; junction bases unmatched: 15. This CDR3 contains 19 residues. CDR3 bases: TGTGCCAGCAGCTACCAGCCAGGACTAGCCGGGACTAGCACAGATACGCAGTATTTT. Translating gives CASSYQPGLAGTSTDTQYF.

This sequence joins TRBV12-3 or TRBV12-4 and TRBJ1-2; the D is unclear. V lost 5 bases and J 1 base, leaving 5 bases between the germline ends. The CDR3 runs to 12 residues. Written as DNA, the CDR3 is TGTGCCAGCAGTATGAATAACTATGGCTACACCTTC. Amino acid sequence: CASSMNNYGYTF.

As DNA, the CDR3 is TGTGCCAGCAGTTCACGGACAGCGGGGGCCATTCAGTACTTC. This gives the protein CASSSRTAGAIQYF. V is TRBV27 and J is TRBJ2-4; 8 nucleotides line up with TRBD2. Germline V gene data show CDR1 as MNHEY and CDR2 as SMNVEV (reference sequence). This CDR3 region has 14 residues. Trimming cost V 4 bases and J 9 bases; bases outside gene matches: 8.

This clonotype has more than one count but fewer than ten. V usage is TRBV24-1 and J usage is TRBJ2-1; D remains unclear. The germline V gene encodes CDR1 KGHDR and CDR2 SFDVKD. The CDR3 length is 12 residues. Trimming stripped 4 bases from V and 5 bases from J, with 5 bases between. The CDR3 reads CATSEVDNEQFF. The DNA for the CDR3 is TGTGCCACCAGTGAAGTCGACAATGAGCAGTTCTTC.

V and J are TRBV7-9 and TRBJ2-7, with 9 bases aligning to TRBD1. This CDR3 has 16 residues. J lost 7 bases, V lost 0 bases, and 10 bases had no gene match. The germline V gene has CDR1 SEHNR and CDR2 FQNEAQ (reference sequence). The CDR3 DNA sequence: TGTGCCAGCAGCTTAGCTTTCGGGACAGGGACGGGAGAGCAGTACTTC. It encodes CASSLAFGTGTGEQYF.

This sequence joins TRBV24-1 and TRBJ1-1; TRBD1 matches 7 bases. This CDR3 contains 14 residues. Germline-derived CDR1 and CDR2 are KGHDR and SFDVKD. Trimming cost V 5 bases and J 3 bases; bases outside gene matches: 5. In DNA form, the CDR3 reads TGTGCCACCAGTGGACAGGGTTTGGACACTGAAGCTTTCTTT. It specifies CATSGQGLDTEAFF.

There are a few counts of this clonotype. The gene calls are TRBV20-1 and TRBJ2-1; maybe TRBD2 (6 bases). Trimming took off 5 bases at V and 2 bases at J, with 13 bases between the two ends. The germline CDR1 and CDR2 sequences are DFQATT and SNEGSKA (reference sequence). CDR3 length: 14 residues. In DNA, the CDR3 is TGCAGTGCTGGCGGCGGCGGGGCCTACAATGAGCAGTTCTTC. This gives the protein CSAGGGGAYNEQFF.

This clonotype was found a few times. The V and J genes are TRBV6-2 or TRBV6-3 and TRBJ2-6; the D call may be TRBD1 or TRBD2 (5 bases each). CDR3 length: 15 amino acids. The ends were cut back, 8 bases at V and 4 bases at J, with 15 bases in the middle. Germline-derived CDR1 and CDR2 are MNHEY and SVGEGT. CDR3: CASRPPGTGANVLTF. The CDR3 region has the DNA TGTGCCAGCCGCCCCCCAGGGACCGGGGCCAACGTCCTGACTTTC.

In its sample, this clonotype was seen a few times. The V call is TRBV6-5, the J call TRBJ2-1; weak D call: TRBD1 (5 bases). The CDR3 extends over 12 amino acids. The V gene's germline CDR1 is MNHEY and CDR2 SVGAGI. The germline V and J ends were trimmed by 5 bases and 10 bases, with 12 bases remaining between them. CDR3 sequence: CASSADIWEQFF. The CDR3 DNA reads TGTGCCAGCAGTGCGGACATCTGGGAGCAGTTCTTC.

There are a few counts of this clonotype. This chain uses TRBV24-1 with TRBJ2-1; D might be TRBD1 (6 bases). V lost 1 base and J lost 7, with 19 bases in between. Germline V gives CDR1 KGHDR, CDR2 SFDVKD. CDR3 length equals 17 residues. The CDR3 sequence is CATSDFIGGRDVNEQFF. CDR3 nucleotide sequence: TGTGCCACCAGTGATTTTATTGGGGGCCGGGATGTGAATGAGCAGTTCTTC.

CDR3 in amino acids: CASSFSGGPYEQFF. The CDR3 DNA sequence: TGCGCCAGCAGCTTCAGTGGGGGACCCTATGAGCAGTTCTTC. This rearrangement joins TRBV5-1 to TRBJ2-1; D tentatively fits TRBD1 or TRBD2 (5 bases each). This CDR3 has 14 residues. Germline lookup yields CDR1 SGHRS and CDR2 YFSETQ. V lost 2 bases, J lost 8 bases, and 14 bases lay in between.

This clonotype was counted a few times. This chain joins TRBV3-1 and TRBJ1-2, with TRBD1 matching 7 bases. The CDR3 runs 15 residues. Trimming removed 1 base from V and 4 bases from J; junction bases left unmatched: 6. Germline CDR1 LGHDT, CDR2 YNNKEL (reference sequence). In DNA form, the CDR3 reads TGTGCCAGCAGCCAAGTCGACAGGGTGACCTATGGCTACACCTTC. Its translation is CASSQVDRVTYGYTF. The whole variable domain, remainder taken from reference TRBV3-1 and TRBJ1-2, is DTAVSQTPKYLVTQMGNDKSIKCEQNLGHDTMYWYKQDSKKFLKIMFSYNNKELIINETVPNRFSPKSPDKAHLNLHINSLELGDSAVYFCASSQVDRVTYGYTFGSGTRLTVV.

There are a few counts of this clonotype. This rearrangement joins TRBV7-6 to TRBJ2-2, with D possibly TRBD1 on 6 matching bases. The CDR3 spans 15 residues. Trimming cost V 5 bases and J 5 bases, with 15 bases left between them. From germline, CDR1 is SGHVS and CDR2 FNYEAQ. The CDR3 loop reads CASSPRTALTGELFF. The DNA of the CDR3 is TGTGCCAGCAGCCCCCGGACAGCTCTAACCGGGGAGCTGTTTTTT.

This sequence joins TRBV4-2 and TRBJ1-2; TRBD1 is a possible D gene (5 bases). The ends were cut back, 0 bases at V and 7 bases at J, with 12 bases in the middle. This CDR3 comprises 14 residues. From germline, CDR1 is LGHNA and CDR2 YNFKEQ. Here the CDR3 DNA reads TGTGCCAGCAGCCAAGATTACGGGGCGGCTGGCTACACCTTC. It translates to CASSQDYGAAGYTF.

This clonotype occurred a few times. The rearrangement joins TRBV4-1 to TRBJ1-1; D is perhaps TRBD1 (5 bases). V was trimmed by 0 bases and J by 1 base, leaving 6 bases between them. The length of the CDR3 is 14 residues. The germline V gene encodes CDR1 MGHRA and CDR2 YSYEKL. CDR3 region: CASSQDGGNTEAFF. The CDR3 bases are TGCGCCAGCAGCCAAGACGGGGGGAACACTGAAGCTTTCTTT.